Sequencing of this TCR beta chain was carried out in a study of cytomegalovirus exposure and HLA in healthy donors. General study points: Later genetic work tied a missense DCLRE1C variant to beta-chain V and J trimming. Cytomegalovirus-associated TCR beta chains were listed, numbering some 180. After further analysis at a later stage, 16,951 TCR beta sequences were associated with HLA alleles at 0.05 false discovery rate. Differences between HLA loci emerged in a later analysis of TCR association rates, with DRB1 most and HLA-C fewest.

Comment on this clone: The antigen remains undetermined.

60 Vbeta and 13 Jbeta primers were used in PCR. Profiled with immunoSEQ multiplex PCR; TCRdb holds only in-frame clones, not every one. Of over 95,000 clones detected, around 76% appear once; the ten largest clones hold around 12%. The CDR3 is 15 residues long. Germline V gives CDR1 SGDLS, CDR2 YYNGEE. The ends were cut back, 0 bases at V and 4 bases at J, with 11 bases in the middle. V gene TRBV9 combines with J gene TRBJ1-5, with no clear D. The sequence came from a woman in her forties in good health and CMV-seropositive. The sequenced material came from PBMCs. CDR3 region: CASSVGGRRNQPQHF. CDR3 DNA sequence: TGTGCCAGCAGCGTAGGAGGGAGGCGGAATCAGCCCCAGCATTTT.